Described below is a single T cell receptor beta chain sequence and its context. The sample is drawn from a study of blood T cell repertoires in COVID-19. About the study: Some COVID-19 samples were acute and others convalescent; all came from the United States, Italy and Spain. Sources were T cells, B-cell-depleted T cells, or PBMCs; the material itself was cDNA or gDNA.

Original methodology: Estimation of nucleated cell counts relied on the amplification of reference gene primers. Some clones are missing from TCRdb's copy, which holds only in-frame ones; the method was immunoSEQ multiplex PCR. The V and J calls and clone size come from that table; D and trimming were worked out from the DNA. The table records hundreds of thousands of clones, 75% to 90% of them present only once. The CDR3 contains 16 residues. Germline V gene lookup returns CDR1 SEHNR and CDR2 FQNEAQ (reference sequence). With V trimmed by 1 base and J by 3 bases, 6 bases remained unmatched. Sequenced sample: peripheral blood. The J gene is TRBJ2-7, the V gene TRBV7-9; 10 nucleotides line up with TRBD1. The receptor comes from a woman aged 25-40 years with acute or convalescent COVID-19. DNA for the CDR3: TGTGCCAGCAGCTTAGGAGCCGGGACAGGGGACTACGAGCAGTACTTC. Amino acid sequence: CASSLGAGTGDYEQYF.